This TCR beta chain was found in a study of blood T cell repertoires in COVID-19. For the study at large: Nucleic acid was either cDNA or gDNA, and it came from T cells, B-cell-depleted T cells, or PBMCs.

The authors' processing: Estimated nucleated cell counts came from reference gene primer amplification. Method: immunoSEQ multiplex PCR; TCRdb's copy keeps in-frame clones and lacks some. V, J and clone size are those of that table, while D and trimming were read from the DNA. The sample gives about 480,000 clones, roughly 87% of which show up once; 0.9% is in the top ten. V lost 6 bases to trimming and J lost 3 bases, with 12 bases between them. Germline CDR1 reads MNHEY; CDR2 reads SVGAGI. This CDR3 has 14 amino acids. Enrolled during active infection, Seattle patients were then followed longitudinally.

The chain is built from TRBV6-5 and TRBJ1-5; D unresolved. Sample: peripheral blood. The clonotype originates from a man younger than 35 with COVID-19, enrolled during active disease. The CDR3 sequence: CASSPGLNNQPQHF. CDR3 sequence (DNA): TGTGCCAGCAGCCCAGGACTGAACAATCAGCCCCAGCATTTT.